Here is one T cell receptor beta chain with its context. Its antigen is not known. Unique molecular identifiers, one per molecule, were present on every TCR cDNA molecule. Via MiXCR, TCRdb re-called the 5' RACE reads, giving one row per CDR3 protein. This sample has approximately 5,000 distinct CDR3 sequences; around 17% occur once, and the top ten carry 11%. Noted time point: sample taken at primary tumor resection. The sequenced material consisted of unsorted whole RNA from tumor, nontumor lung or frozen PBMC. The sample is drawn from a study of spatial heterogeneity in lung cancer. Turning to the study itself: Mean representation of each unique TCR and UMI combination in the raw reads exceeded 9.5 occurrences.

Study-wide findings and caveats: Tumoral mutation counts were tracked by counts of expanded intratumoral alpha and beta TCRs. Expanded TCRs classified as ubiquitous or regional were counted, and these counts tracked ubiquitous and regional nonsynonymous mutations, respectively.

V was clipped by 6 bases and J by 5 bases, with 16 bases between them. There are 15 residues in the CDR3. CDR1 is SEHNR, CDR2 FQNEAQ, per germline (reference sequence). The sequence came from a male donor with early-stage non-small cell lung cancer. Material: lung tumor tissue, obtained at surgery. This chain connects TRBV7-9 to TRBJ2-2; the D gene could be TRBD1 or TRBD2 (6 bases each). CDR3 amino acids: CASSSTGRRTGELFF. CDR3 nucleotides: TGTGCCAGCAGTTCTACAGGGAGGAGGACCGGGGAGCTGTTTTTT.